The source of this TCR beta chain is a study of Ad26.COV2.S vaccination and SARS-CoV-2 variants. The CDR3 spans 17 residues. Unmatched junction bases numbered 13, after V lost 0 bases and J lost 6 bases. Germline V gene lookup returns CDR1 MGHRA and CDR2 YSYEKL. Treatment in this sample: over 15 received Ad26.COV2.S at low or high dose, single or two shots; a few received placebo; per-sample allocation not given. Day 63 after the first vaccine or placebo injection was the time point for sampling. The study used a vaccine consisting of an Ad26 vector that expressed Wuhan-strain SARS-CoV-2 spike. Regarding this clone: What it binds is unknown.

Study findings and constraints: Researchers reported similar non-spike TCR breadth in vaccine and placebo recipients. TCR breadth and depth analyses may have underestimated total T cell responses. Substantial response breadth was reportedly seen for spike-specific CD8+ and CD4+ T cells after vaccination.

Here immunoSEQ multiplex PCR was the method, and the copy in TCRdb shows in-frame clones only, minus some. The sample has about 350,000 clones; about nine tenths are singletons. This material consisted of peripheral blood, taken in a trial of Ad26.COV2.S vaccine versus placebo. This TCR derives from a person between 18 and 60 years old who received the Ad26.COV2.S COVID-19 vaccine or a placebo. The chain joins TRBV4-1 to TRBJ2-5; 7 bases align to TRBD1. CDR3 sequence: CASSQDTSTGYRKTQYF. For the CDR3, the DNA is TGCGCCAGCAGCCAAGATACCTCGACAGGGTATCGGAAGACCCAGTACTTC.